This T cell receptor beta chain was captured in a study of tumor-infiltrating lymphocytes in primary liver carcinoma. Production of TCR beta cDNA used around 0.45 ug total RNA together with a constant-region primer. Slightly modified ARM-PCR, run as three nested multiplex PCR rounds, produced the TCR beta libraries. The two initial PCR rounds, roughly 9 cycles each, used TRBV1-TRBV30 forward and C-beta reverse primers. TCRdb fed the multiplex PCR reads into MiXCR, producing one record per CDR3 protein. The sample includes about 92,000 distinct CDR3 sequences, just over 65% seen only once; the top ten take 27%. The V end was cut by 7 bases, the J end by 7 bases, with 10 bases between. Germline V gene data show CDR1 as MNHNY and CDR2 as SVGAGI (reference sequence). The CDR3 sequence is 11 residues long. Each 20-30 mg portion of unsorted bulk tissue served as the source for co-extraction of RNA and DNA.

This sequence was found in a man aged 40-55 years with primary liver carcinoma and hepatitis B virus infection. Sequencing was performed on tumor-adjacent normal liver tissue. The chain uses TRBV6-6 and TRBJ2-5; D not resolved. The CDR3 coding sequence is TGTGCCAGCAATACCGAAGTGACCCAGTACTTC. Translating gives CASNTEVTQYF.